This paragraph covers one T cell receptor (beta chain) sequence. Its target is not known. These data belong to a study of PD-1 blockade in classical Hodgkin lymphoma. The CDR3 runs to 15 residues. CDR1 and CDR2 from the germline V gene are GTSNPN and SVGIG (reference sequence). The V and J ends lost 5 bases and 2 bases respectively, with 16 bases between them. Every patient was affected by relapse after autologous stem cell transplantation, while exposure to brentuximab vedotin was not uniform. Study outcomes and limitations: Unlike CD8+ TCR diversity, which did not rise significantly by C4D1, CD4+ TCR diversity did. The drivers behind the repertoire differences, possibly disease activity or prior therapy, remain undefined. Newly diagnosed patients had baseline TCR diversity that was reportedly lower than that of healthy donors.

Method: immunoSEQ multiplex PCR; TCRdb's copy keeps in-frame clones and lacks some. This sample has around 91,000 clones; about 89% occur once, and the top ten carry less than 25%. This TCR was sampled from a human donor with classical Hodgkin lymphoma. The rearrangement uses TRBV30 and TRBJ1-5; D is possibly TRBD1 (5 bases). The source was peripheral blood mononuclear cells (PBMCs), collected at baseline. The CDR3: CAWSTLGGRNQPQHF. The CDR3 DNA reads as TGTGCCTGGTCGACCCTGGGGGGTCGCAATCAGCCCCAGCATTTT.